The 13 T cell receptor beta chains in this list originate from one sample, sequenced in a study of blood T cell repertoires in COVID-19. Generated by immunoSEQ multiplex PCR, the TCRdb table keeps only in-frame clones and is missing some. Of approximately 150,000 clones listed, about 85% are singletons. The sample comprised peripheral blood. The source of these receptors is a human donor with acute or convalescent COVID-19. The donor label of this sample is uncertain.

This chain joins TRBV25-1 and TRBJ1-4, with a weak D call TRBD1 (6 bases). Germline-derived CDR1 and CDR2 are MGHDK and SYGVNS. The CDR3 loop spans 15 amino acids. V was trimmed by 3 bases and J by 8 bases, leaving 16 bases between them. The CDR3 loop is CASSDTGTYEEKLFF. The CDR3 coding sequence is TGTGCCAGCAGTGATACAGGGACCTATGAGGAAAAACTGTTTTTT.

The V call is TRBV10-3, the J call TRBJ1-3, with TRBD1 as a possible D gene (6 bases). Per germline, CDR1 ENHRY and CDR2 SYGVKD. The CDR3 is 14 amino acids. V gave up 8 bases and J gave up 0 bases, with 11 bases separating them. This CDR3 reads CAIWTVDSGNTIYF. The CDR3 DNA reads as TGTGCCATCTGGACAGTGGACTCTGGAAACACCATATATTTT.

The V call is TRBV19, the J call TRBJ1-6, with D hard to call. The V gene's germline CDR1 is LNHDA and CDR2 SQIVND (reference sequence). Trimming took 1 base from V and 6 from J, leaving 10 bases between them. The CDR3 is 15 amino acids. CDR3 protein: CASSIALSGNSPLHF. The CDR3, as DNA: TGTGCCAGTAGTATAGCCCTATCTGGTAATTCACCCCTCCACTTT.

The rearrangement uses TRBV2 and TRBJ1-5; unclear D gene. V lost 6 bases, J lost 1 base, and 10 bases lay in between. The CDR3 loop spans 14 amino acids. From germline, CDR1 is SNHLY and CDR2 FYNNEI. CDR3 sequence (DNA): TGTGCCAGCAGCACGACGCGGAGCAATCAGCCCCAGCATTTT. This translates into CASSTTRSNQPQHF.

The chain's CDR3 is CSVESGLASSGNTIYF. For the CDR3, the DNA is TGCAGCGTTGAGTCCGGACTCGCGAGCTCTGGAAACACCATATATTTT. The chain uses TRBV29-1 and TRBJ1-3; D is ambiguous. The V and J ends lost 3 bases and 0 bases respectively, with 15 bases between them. The CDR3 consists of 16 residues. CDR1 is SQVTM and CDR2 is ANQGSEA in the germline V gene.

The chain combines TRBV7-9 with TRBJ2-2; 10 nucleotides match TRBD1. Trimming removed 5 bases from V and 6 bases from J; junction bases left unmatched: 12. CDR1 is SEHNR and CDR2 is FQNEAQ in the germline V gene (reference sequence). CDR3 length: 17 residues. The CDR3 loop reads CASSPNNDRGLAGELFF. Written as DNA, the CDR3 is TGTGCCAGCAGCCCCAATAATGACAGGGGGCTGGCCGGGGAGCTGTTTTTT. The whole variable domain, filled in from reference TRBV7-9 and TRBJ2-2, reads DTGVSQNPRHKITKRGQNVTFRCDPISEHNRLYWYRQTLGQGPEFLTYFQNEAQLEKSRLLSDRFSAERPKGSFSTLEIQRTEQGDSAMYLCASSPNNDRGLAGELFFGEGSRLTVL.

The chain couples TRBV28 to TRBJ2-7; 8 bases align to TRBD1. Germline CDR1 and CDR2: MDHEN and SYDVKM. The CDR3 consists of 13 residues. The V gene end was trimmed by 7 bases and the J gene end by 3 bases; junction bases not matched to a gene: 5. In DNA, the CDR3 is TGTGCCAGCAATGCAGGGGGCGGCTACGAGCAGTACTTC. This gives the protein CASNAGGGYEQYF.

The gene calls are TRBV5-6 and TRBJ2-3, with 8 bases lining up with TRBD2. This CDR3 is built from 12 residues. The germline gives CDR1 SGHDT, CDR2 YYEEEE. Unmatched junction bases numbered 3, after V lost 4 bases and J lost 8 bases. The CDR3 sequence is CASSQTSGTQYF. The CDR3 DNA reads as TGTGCCAGCAGCCAAACTAGCGGTACGCAGTATTTT.

This clone has only one observation. CDR3 bases: TGTGCCACCCCGGGACACGCGTCGGGCTACACCTTC. It yields the protein CATPGHASGYTF. The genes are TRBV24-1 and TRBJ1-2, with a possible D match to TRBD1 (6 bases). The CDR3 loop spans 12 amino acids. Germline CDR1 and CDR2: KGHDR and SFDVKD. With 9 bases removed from V and 8 bases from J, the gap between germline ends came to 15 bases.

The rearrangement links TRBV5-4 to TRBJ1-1, with 7 bases lining up with TRBD1. There are 15 residues in the CDR3. CDR1 is SGHNT and CDR2 is YYREEE in the germline V gene (reference sequence). V lost 3 bases to trimming and J lost 3 bases; unmatched junction nucleotides: 8. CDR3 region: CASSSRQGGDTEAFF. The CDR3 bases are TGTGCCAGCAGCTCCCGACAGGGAGGTGACACTGAAGCTTTCTTT.

The V and J genes are TRBV10-2 and TRBJ2-5; 14 nucleotides align to TRBD2. CDR3 size: 15 residues. The trim removed 6 bases at V and 4 bases at J, leaving 4 bases unmatched. Germline CDR1 WSHSY, CDR2 SAAADI. CDR3 DNA sequence: TGCGCCAGCAGGGGACTAGCGGGAGCACGAGAGACCCAGTACTTC. Protein product: CASRGLAGARETQYF.

In this sample, this clone turned up a few times. The gene calls are TRBV18 and TRBJ1-6; weak D call: TRBD1 (6 bases). Trimming cost V 1 base and J 8 bases, with 18 bases left between them. Germline-derived CDR1 and CDR2 are KGHSH and LQKENI. The CDR3 totals 17 residues. The CDR3: CASSPLPETGTDSPLHF. CDR3 nucleotide sequence: TGTGCCAGCTCACCACTCCCCGAAACAGGGACGGATTCACCCCTCCACTTT.

J is TRBJ2-1 and V is TRBV7-9, with TRBD2 matching over 9 bases. Germline CDR1 reads SEHNR; CDR2 reads FQNEAQ (reference sequence). The CDR3 contains 16 residues. V shed 0 bases, J shed 3 bases, and the junction held 3 bases outside the gene matches. CDR3: CASSLARGGFYNEQFF. CDR3 DNA: TGTGCCAGCAGCTTAGCGCGGGGGGGCTTCTACAATGAGCAGTTCTTC.